The present entry profiles one T cell receptor beta chain with its context. Its antigen remains unknown. The same CDR3 is also encoded by other DNA sequences in this sample. This record comes from a study of beta chain features in type 1 diabetes. The overall study: In age, gender and cell yields, patients were similar to healthy donors.

General study findings and limits: VDJ junctions from type 1 diabetes patients carried fewer insertions and larger deletions. Patients' naive, central memory and regulatory TCRB repertoires appeared more alike than those of healthy donors. Moderately but significantly shorter TCRB CDR3s were found in Type 1 diabetes patients in all four CD4+ subsets.

Of the isolated RNA, all was reverse transcribed, and so the sequenced material was expressed TCRB transcripts. The data were produced by immunoSEQ multiplex PCR, yet TCRdb's version contains in-frame clones alone and is incomplete. The sample lists around 100,000 clones, 25% to 30% occurring once. From germline, CDR1 is LGHNA and CDR2 YNFKEQ. This CDR3 contains 12 residues. V lost 1 base and J 9 bases, leaving 7 bases between the germline ends. Sequencing used central memory CD4+ T cells from blood. The TCR was taken from a woman under 30 with type 1 diabetes. The chain couples TRBV4-2 to TRBJ2-1; no clear D gene. The CDR3 protein is CASSQVGGEQFF. The CDR3 coding sequence is TGTGCCAGCAGCCAAGTCGGCGGTGAGCAGTTCTTC.